These 29 T cell receptor beta chains were sequenced from one sample in a study of T cells in Graves' hyperthyroidism and ophthalmopathy. Amplified TCR beta CDR3 regions derived from RNA transcripts. HTBI primers drove first-round RT-PCR of the TCR CDR3. TCRdb passed the multiplex PCR reads through MiXCR, listing each CDR3 protein once. The sample carries over 500,000 distinct CDR3 sequences, approximately 16% recorded once. Sequencing was carried out using blood. These receptor sequences come from a woman aged 30 to 39 with Graves' ophthalmopathy.

A word on this clonotype: The junction differs from germline at one of its ends, possibly a read error. J is TRBJ2-7 and V is TRBV14; 11 positions match TRBD2. CDR3 length: 16 amino acids. Germline values: CDR1 SGHDN, CDR2 FVKESK. The CDR3 sequence: CASSQLTSGNSYEQCF. The CDR3 DNA sequence: TGTGCCAGCAGCCAACTGACTAGCGGGAACTCCTACGAGCAGTGCTTC.

Ten or more counts support this clonotype. This chain links TRBV5-1 with TRBJ1-2, with 9 nucleotides matching TRBD1. V shed 4 bases, J shed 4 bases, and the junction held 5 bases outside the gene matches. The germline CDR1 and CDR2 sequences are SGHRS and YFSETQ. The CDR3 extends over 14 amino acids. The chain's CDR3 is CASSPGTGTYGYTF. The CDR3 DNA is TGCGCCAGCAGCCCCGGGACAGGGACCTATGGCTACACCTTC.

This clonotype was observed at least ten times. V is TRBV11-2 and J is TRBJ2-5, with 10 bases fitting TRBD2. Germline CDR1 and CDR2: SGHAT and FQNNGV. V shed 0 bases and J 7 bases; nucleotides not matched to a gene: 8. The CDR3 is 16 amino acids. In nucleotides, the CDR3 is TGTGCCAGCAGCTTAGAAGGCGGGAGCGGGGGGGGGACCCAGTACTTC. Protein sequence: CASSLEGGSGGGTQYF.

The rearrangement links TRBV9 to TRBJ1-4; tentative D call: TRBD1 (6 bases). The length of the CDR3 is 15 residues. Trimming took 1 base from V and 3 from J, leaving 10 bases between them. CDR1 is SGDLS, CDR2 YYNGEE, per germline. CDR3 nucleotides: TGTGCCAGCAGCGTATTGGGGGCAGCTAATGAAAAACTGTTTTTT. Its translation is CASSVLGAANEKLFF.

CDR3 sequence reads: CASSTGESQPQHF. The CDR3, as DNA: TGTGCCAGCTCCACAGGGGAGAGTCAGCCCCAGCATTTT. This sequence joins TRBV19 and TRBJ1-5, with 7 bases lining up with TRBD1. CDR3 size: 13 residues. The germline V gene has CDR1 LNHDA and CDR2 SQIVND (reference sequence). After removal of 9 bases from V and 6 bases from J, the junction contained 8 bases not matched to a gene.

The CDR3 here is CASSSERGTAGWFF. The CDR3 DNA reads TGTGCCAGCAGTTCGGAGAGGGGCACTGCCGGGTGGTTCTTC. The chain has TRBV12-3 or TRBV12-4 and TRBJ2-1; the D call may be TRBD1 or TRBD2 (5 bases each). The length of the CDR3 is 14 residues. The V end lost 4 bases, the J end lost 15 bases, and 22 bases lay between the germline ends.

This clonotype turned up a few times. The chain recombines TRBV5-6 with TRBJ2-4; TRBD1 or TRBD2 may be the D gene (5 bases each). Per germline, CDR1 SGHDT and CDR2 YYEEEE. The CDR3 is made up of 14 amino acids. Deletions cut 5 bases from V and 2 bases from J, with 11 bases between. CDR3 protein: CASSDPGPKNIQYF. CDR3 sequence (DNA): TGTGCCAGCAGTGATCCGGGACCCAAAAACATTCAGTACTTC.

This clonotype was recorded many times. This sequence joins TRBV7-8 and TRBJ2-7; 8 positions agree with TRBD2. This CDR3 contains 15 residues. CDR1 SGHVS and CDR2 FQNEAQ come from the germline V gene. V dropped 1 base and J dropped 7; count of bases not matched to a gene: 9. DNA of the CDR3: TGTGCCAGCAGCTTAGGTCGCGGGAGGCGGGGTGAGCAGTACTTC. Residues: CASSLGRGRRGEQYF.

This clonotype was found a few times. This sequence joins TRBV7-2 and TRBJ1-5; 8 bases are a match to TRBD1. The J segment lost 2 bases and the V segment lost 1 base, leaving 1 base of the junction unmatched. Germline V gene sequence: CDR1 SGHTA, CDR2 FQGNSA. The CDR3 totals 15 residues. The CDR3, as DNA: TGTGCCAGCAGCTTAGGCAGGGGGCGCAATCAGCCCCAGCATTTT. Encoded protein: CASSLGRGRNQPQHF.

The rearrangement links TRBV6-2 or TRBV6-3 to TRBJ2-4, with 7 bases that match TRBD1. The CDR3 consists of 16 residues. The germline V gene encodes CDR1 MNHEY and CDR2 SVGEGT. V was clipped by 0 bases and J by 0 bases; unmatched bases: 2. CDR3 amino acids: CASSYSGQLAKNIQYF. In DNA, the CDR3 is TGTGCCAGCAGTTACTCGGGACAGCTAGCCAAAAACATTCAGTACTTC.

This clonotype was counted only a few times. J is TRBJ2-1 and V is TRBV6-6, with TRBD2 identical over 7 bases. Germline CDR1 is MNHNY and CDR2 is SVGAGI (reference sequence). With V trimmed by 2 bases and J by 7 bases, 5 bases remained unmatched. CDR3 length: 14 amino acids. In DNA, the CDR3 is TGTGCCAGCAGTTACGGGCGGGGGACGAATGAGCAGTTCTTC. It codes for CASSYGRGTNEQFF.

The V and J genes are TRBV27 and TRBJ2-5; TRBD2 agrees at 9 bases. Unmatched junction bases numbered 8, after V lost 7 bases and J lost 5 bases. In germline, CDR1 is MNHEY, CDR2 SMNVEV (reference sequence). This CDR3 is built from 14 residues. CDR3 loop: CASKAGGPGETQYF. The DNA of the CDR3 is TGTGCCAGCAAGGCGGGAGGGCCGGGGGAGACCCAGTACTTC.

The chain has TRBV24-1 and TRBJ1-1, with TRBD1 identical over 7 bases. The germline V gene encodes CDR1 KGHDR and CDR2 SFDVKD. CDR3 length equals 16 residues. V shed 8 bases, J shed 4 bases, and the junction held 15 bases outside the gene matches. The CDR3 coding sequence is TGTGCCACCACAAAAGGGGCCTTAGGGGGCCCCACTGAAGCTTTCTTT. It is translated as CATTKGALGGPTEAFF.

This clonotype appeared many times. This chain joins TRBV28 and TRBJ2-7; TRBD1 matches at 9 bases. The germline CDR1 and CDR2 sequences are MDHEN and SYDVKM. V was pared by 8 bases and J by 2 bases, with 4 bases of the junction left unmatched. This CDR3 is built from 13 residues. CDR3 DNA sequence: TGTGCCAGCCAAACAGGGGGCACCTACGAGCAGTACTTC. Translated: CASQTGGTYEQYF.

This clonotype was seen at least ten times. The chain combines TRBV6-2 or TRBV6-3 with TRBJ2-7; D gene unclear. The CDR3 consists of 12 residues. Per the germline V gene, CDR1 is MNHEY and CDR2 is SVGEGT. The V end was cut by 5 bases, the J end by 4 bases, with 9 bases between. The CDR3 DNA sequence: TGTGCCAGCAGTCGTGCGATTTACGAGCAGTACTTC. It is translated as CASSRAIYEQYF.

This clonotype was recorded many times. V and J are TRBV7-8 and TRBJ2-2; TRBD1 aligns across 10 bases. Unmatched junction bases numbered 1, after V lost 3 bases and J lost 3 bases. This CDR3 has 15 residues. The V gene's germline CDR1 is SGHVS and CDR2 FQNEAQ. CDR3 amino acids: CASSFGTGDTGELFF. The DNA of the CDR3 is TGTGCCAGCAGCTTTGGGACAGGGGACACCGGGGAGCTGTTTTTT.

Concerning this clonotype itself: This may stem from a read error, because a much larger clone lies one nucleotide away. The chain carries TRBV2 and TRBJ2-7; no reliable D call. The CDR3 extends over 12 amino acids. The germline CDR1 and CDR2 sequences are SNHLY and FYNNEI. The DNA of the CDR3 is TGTGCCAGCAGTGAAGCCTTCTACGAGCAGCACTTC. This encodes CASSEAFYEQHF.

The J gene is TRBJ2-7, the V gene TRBV7-2; D is undetermined. The V gene's germline CDR1 is SGHTA and CDR2 FQGNSA. The CDR3 has 14 residues. V was cut by 4 bases and J by 5 bases, with 15 bases left in between. CDR3 loop: CASSSITFRNEQYF. Here the CDR3 DNA reads TGTGCCAGCAGCTCGATAACTTTTAGGAACGAGCAGTACTTC.

The chain is built from TRBV5-5 and TRBJ2-7; unclear D gene. From germline, CDR1 is SGHKS and CDR2 YYEKEE (reference sequence). The CDR3 totals 14 residues. The V end lost 2 bases, the J end lost 4 bases, and 13 bases lay between the germline ends. The CDR3: CASSLRASGYEQYF. In nucleotides, the CDR3 is TGTGCCAGCAGCTTAAGGGCCTCCGGGTACGAGCAGTACTTC.

The chain is built from TRBV6-5 and TRBJ2-7, with 11 bases lining up with TRBD1. The CDR3 runs 14 residues. Trimming took 2 bases from V and 3 from J; bases not matched to a gene: 0. In germline, CDR1 is MNHEY, CDR2 SVGAGI. The CDR3 sequence is CASSYGTGGYEQYF. The DNA of the CDR3 is TGTGCCAGCAGTTACGGGACAGGGGGCTACGAGCAGTACTTC.

This clonotype was picked up many times. The rearrangement joins TRBV20-1 to TRBJ2-1, with 12 bases lining up with TRBD2. CDR1 is DFQATT, CDR2 SNEGSKA, per germline (reference sequence). The CDR3 is 16 residues long. V was pared by 6 bases and J by 8 bases, with 14 bases of the junction left unmatched. Written as DNA, the CDR3 is TGCAGTGCCACGACTCCCAGACTAGCGGGAGAGTATGAGCAGTTCTTC. It encodes CSATTPRLAGEYEQFF.

This clonotype was observed many times. This chain connects TRBV7-2 to TRBJ1-1, with D tentatively TRBD1 (6 bases). CDR1 and CDR2 from the germline V gene are SGHTA and FQGNSA. The CDR3 is 17 residues long. The germline V and J ends were trimmed by 1 base and 2 bases, with 17 bases remaining between them. This CDR3 is CASSLVTGGRGNTEAFF. The CDR3, as DNA: TGTGCCAGCAGCTTAGTTACTGGTGGCAGGGGAAACACTGAAGCTTTCTTT. Supplemented by reference TRBV7-2 and TRBJ1-1, the full variable domain reads GAGVSQSPSNKVTEKGKDVELRCDPISGHTALYWYRQSLGQGLEFLIYFQGNSAPDKSGLPSDRFSAERTGGSVSTLTIQRTQQEDSAVYLCASSLVTGGRGNTEAFFGQGTRLTVV.

This clonotype was detected ten times or more. The V call is TRBV6-5, the J call TRBJ2-1; no reliable D call. Germline V gene sequence: CDR1 MNHEY, CDR2 SVGAGI. With 2 bases removed from V and 6 bases from J, the gap between germline ends came to 14 bases. The CDR3 is 15 residues long. The CDR3 DNA is TGTGCCAGCAGTTACAATCGAGCTGGAGCCAATGAGCAGTTCTTC. Amino acids: CASSYNRAGANEQFF.

This clonotype was seen many times. The V gene is TRBV7-2, the J gene TRBJ2-5; D call uncertain. The CDR3 spans 11 residues. The germline CDR1 and CDR2 sequences are SGHTA and FQGNSA. The V end was cut by 2 bases, the J end by 8 bases, with 6 bases between. CDR3 sequence reads: CASSLLGTQYF. CDR3 in DNA: TGTGCCAGCAGCTTATTGGGAACCCAGTACTTC. Using reference TRBV7-2 and TRBJ2-5 for the parts outside the CDR3, the full variable domain is GAGVSQSPSNKVTEKGKDVELRCDPISGHTALYWYRQSLGQGLEFLIYFQGNSAPDKSGLPSDRFSAERTGGSVSTLTIQRTQQEDSAVYLCASSLLGTQYFGPGTRLLVL.

This clonotype was observed a few times. The chain carries TRBV6-4 and TRBJ1-1; maybe TRBD1 (5 bases). The CDR3 has 14 residues. The V end lost 5 bases, the J end lost 1 base, and 11 bases lay between the germline ends. Looked up from germline, CDR1 is MRHNA and CDR2 is SNTAGT. CDR3 sequence (DNA): TGTGCCAGCAGTCCCTCGACAGCGAACACTGAAGCTTTCTTT. It encodes CASSPSTANTEAFF.

Ten or more counts support this clonotype. The chain joins TRBV5-1 to TRBJ2-1, with 11 bases identical to TRBD2. This CDR3 has 18 residues. Trimming removed 1 base from V and 8 bases from J; junction bases left unmatched: 14. The germline gives CDR1 SGHRS, CDR2 YFSETQ. The CDR3 DNA follows: TGCGCCAGCAGCTTGTTGGGGATTAGCGGGAGGGAGCCCTATGAGCAGTTCTTC. It is translated as CASSLLGISGREPYEQFF.

This clonotype was found a few times. The V and J genes are TRBV20-1 and TRBJ2-7, with D possibly being TRBD1 or TRBD2 (5 bases each). The ends were cut back, 2 bases at V and 3 bases at J, with 11 bases in the middle. Per germline, CDR1 DFQATT and CDR2 SNEGSKA (reference sequence). The CDR3 is made up of 13 amino acids. CDR3 sequence (DNA): TGCAGTGCTAGACCCGGGACCGACTACGAGCAGTACTTC. It encodes CSARPGTDYEQYF.

This clonotype has only a few counts. The V gene is TRBV5-1, the J gene TRBJ2-1, with 8 bases identical to TRBD2. After removal of 0 bases from V and 5 bases from J, the junction contained 4 bases not matched to a gene. Germline CDR1 reads SGHRS; CDR2 reads YFSETQ. This CDR3 region has 15 residues. The CDR3 sequence: CASSLGGRLNNEQFF. The CDR3 DNA sequence: TGCGCCAGCAGCTTGGGCGGGAGGCTTAACAATGAGCAGTTCTTC.

This chain joins TRBV28 and TRBJ1-3; D not resolved. The CDR3 contains 14 residues. The V end lost 5 bases, the J end lost 2 bases, and 10 bases lay between the germline ends. Germline values: CDR1 MDHEN, CDR2 SYDVKM. The CDR3 spells CASSKGRTGNTIYF. The CDR3 DNA sequence: TGTGCCAGCAGTAAGGGAAGAACTGGAAACACCATATATTTT.